The 16 T cell receptor beta chains given below trace back to one sample, sequenced in a study of control samples from healthy donors and cancer patients (dated by TCRdb to 2019 to 2021). The protocol used for the library was the immunoSEQ multiplex PCR assay. In its TCRdb copy, this immuneACCESS table keeps in-frame sequences only and misses some clones. Where compared with another copy, unresolved V genes explain less than half of these, and the others have no known cause. The sample has more than 75,000 clones on record, about nine tenths of them singletons. Around 5.8% of the sample is held by the ten biggest clonotypes. Material: blood. The receptors shown here come from a man aged 50 to 59 in good health.

This clone has a single count. This CDR3 reads CASSQLQGNTIYF. CDR3 in DNA: TGCGCCAGCAGCCAGTTACAGGGAAACACCATATATTTT. The chain links TRBV4-1 to TRBJ1-3; D not resolved. V was clipped by 3 bases and J by 4 bases, with 7 bases between them. Per germline, CDR1 MGHRA and CDR2 YSYEKL. CDR3 length: 13 residues.

This sequence joins TRBV19 and TRBJ2-7; 7 bases map to TRBD1. The germline CDR1 and CDR2 sequences are LNHDA and SQIVND (reference sequence). The CDR3 is made up of 13 amino acids. V shed 8 bases, J shed 3 bases, and the junction held 7 bases outside the gene matches. The CDR3 coding sequence is TGTGCCAGTCAAATGGGGGACAGCTACGAGCAGTACTTC. This encodes CASQMGDSYEQYF.

The chain couples TRBV3-1 (or the pseudogene TRBV3-2) to TRBJ2-4, with D unclear. There are 17 residues in the CDR3. V was pared by 5 bases and J by 4 bases, with 21 bases between. Per the germline V gene, CDR1 is LGHDT and CDR2 is YNNKEL (reference sequence). Here the CDR3 reads CASSITGPICKKNIQYF. CDR3 DNA sequence: TGTGCCAGCAGCATAACGGGTCCCATTTGCAAAAAAAACATTCAGTACTTC.

V is TRBV7-3 and J is TRBJ2-3; a possible D gene is TRBD1 (6 bases). Germline V gives CDR1 SGHTA, CDR2 FQGTGA. The CDR3 covers 15 residues. V gave up 3 bases and J gave up 3 bases, with 13 bases separating them. The chain's CDR3 is CASSFGSQGTDTQYF. The CDR3 coding sequence is TGTGCCAGCAGCTTCGGCAGCCAGGGGACAGATACGCAGTATTTT.

This clone has only one observation. The chain couples TRBV19 to TRBJ1-2, with no clear D. V gave up 6 bases and J gave up 5 bases, with 13 bases separating them. The CDR3 sequence is 13 residues long. Germline-derived CDR1 and CDR2 are LNHDA and SQIVND (reference sequence). CDR3 sequence (DNA): TGTGCCAGTAGCATCCCCGGGAGATATGGCTACACCTTC. This gives the protein CASSIPGRYGYTF.

This sequence joins TRBV20-1 and TRBJ1-1; no clear D. V dropped 5 bases and J dropped 1 base, with 5 bases sitting between them. The CDR3 spans 11 residues. Germline V gene data show CDR1 as DFQATT and CDR2 as SNEGSKA (reference sequence). CDR3 in amino acids: CSADQNTEAFF. The CDR3 nucleotides are TGCAGTGCTGATCAGAACACTGAAGCTTTCTTT.

In nucleotides, the CDR3 is TGCGCCAGCAGCCAGGGAGGGACTAATGAAAAACTGTTTTTT. Amino acids: CASSQGGTNEKLFF. The chain combines TRBV4-1 with TRBJ1-4; D not resolved. The germline V gene encodes CDR1 MGHRA and CDR2 YSYEKL. The germline V and J ends were trimmed by 3 bases and 2 bases, with 7 bases remaining between them. The CDR3 has 14 residues.

This clone was picked up one time. The V call is TRBV10-1, the J call TRBJ1-3; possibly TRBD1 for D (6 bases). The V and J ends lost 4 bases and 2 bases respectively, with 9 bases between them. The CDR3 spans 14 residues. Germline V gives CDR1 WNHNN, CDR2 SYGVQD (reference sequence). The CDR3 region has the DNA TGCGCCAGCAGTGCCACAGGGACTGGAAACACCATATATTTT. Protein: CASSATGTGNTIYF.

The rearrangement uses TRBV30 and TRBJ1-5, with 7 bases aligning to TRBD1. Germline V gives CDR1 GTSNPN, CDR2 SVGIG (reference sequence). V shed 0 bases and J 6 bases; nucleotides not matched to a gene: 5. This CDR3 region has 14 residues. The CDR3 nucleotides are TGTGCCTGGAGTGTCGGACAGGTGCGTCAGCCCCAGCATTTT. It is translated as CAWSVGQVRQPQHF.

This clone was observed a single time. The chain joins TRBV5-1 to TRBJ1-1, with 7 bases fitting TRBD1. J lost 6 bases, V lost 4 bases, and 6 bases had no gene match. This CDR3 is 13 amino acids long. In germline, CDR1 is SGHRS, CDR2 YFSETQ. This CDR3 reads CASSTQGRPEAFF. CDR3 coding DNA: TGCGCCAGCAGCACACAGGGGAGGCCTGAAGCTTTCTTT.

The rearrangement uses TRBV5-5 and TRBJ2-6; D gene ambiguous. This CDR3 is 13 amino acids long. V was trimmed by 8 bases and J by 2 bases, leaving 8 bases between them. CDR1 and CDR2 from the germline V gene are SGHKS and YYEKEE (reference sequence). The CDR3: CASSEPGANVLTF. For the CDR3, the DNA is TGTGCCAGTTCCGAGCCTGGGGCCAACGTCCTGACTTTC.

J is TRBJ1-4 and V is TRBV12-3 or TRBV12-4; TRBD1 might be the D (5 bases). This CDR3 has 10 residues. V was trimmed by 4 bases and J by 15 bases, leaving 9 bases between them. CDR3 sequence: CASSSGTLFF. CDR3 coding DNA: TGTGCCAGCAGTTCCGGGACCTTGTTTTTT.

This chain joins TRBV9 and TRBJ1-3; D is ambiguous. V lost 4 bases, J lost 4 bases, and 12 bases lay in between. The CDR3 extends over 14 amino acids. Germline lookup yields CDR1 SGDLS and CDR2 YYNGEE. The DNA for the CDR3 is TGTGCCAGCAGCACCCGGACGGAAGGAAACACCATATATTTT. This gives the protein CASSTRTEGNTIYF.

The chain couples TRBV28 to TRBJ2-7; D may be TRBD1 (5 bases). The V gene's germline CDR1 is MDHEN and CDR2 SYDVKM. V lost 6 bases and J 3 bases, leaving 15 bases between the germline ends. The length of the CDR3 is 14 residues. Here the CDR3 reads CASSPTGQDYEQYF. DNA of the CDR3: TGTGCCAGCAGCCCAACCGGACAAGACTACGAGCAGTACTTC.

The chain joins TRBV7-6 to TRBJ1-2; 7 bases line up with TRBD1. CDR1 is SGHVS and CDR2 is FNYEAQ in the germline V gene. CDR3 length: 15 residues. Trimming removed 5 bases from V and 3 bases from J; junction bases left unmatched: 9. The CDR3 region is CASSPRAGTDYGYTF. The CDR3 DNA follows: TGTGCCAGCAGCCCGAGAGCCGGGACAGACTATGGCTACACCTTC.

V is TRBV7-9 and J is TRBJ2-5, with 12 positions matching TRBD1. CDR3 length: 16 residues. V lost 1 base and J lost 5; bases outside the gene matches: 5. The germline V gene has CDR1 SEHNR and CDR2 FQNEAQ (reference sequence). DNA for the CDR3: TGTGCCAGCAGCTTAGGGGGGACAGGGGGCTCGGAGACCCAGTACTTC. This gives the protein CASSLGGTGGSETQYF.